These 31 T cell receptor beta chains share one sample of origin, sequenced in a study of blood T cell repertoires in COVID-19. Data came from immunoSEQ multiplex PCR; TCRdb stores just in-frame clones and leaves some out. This table holds 200,000 to 250,000 clones, over 70% found once. Sample: peripheral blood. The receptors shown here come from a woman aged 70-85 years with acute or convalescent COVID-19.

The chain links TRBV11-2 to TRBJ1-4; TRBD1 agrees at 7 bases. V shed 1 base, J shed 4 bases, and the junction held 6 bases outside the gene matches. The CDR3 is 16 residues long. CDR1 and CDR2 (germline): SGHAT, FQNNGV. This CDR3 is CASSLGRGQLNEKLFF. The CDR3 DNA sequence: TGTGCCAGCAGCTTAGGGAGGGGACAGCTTAATGAAAAACTGTTTTTT.

The count of this clone is one. V gene TRBV23-1 combines with J gene TRBJ1-4; weak D call: TRBD1 (6 bases). TRBV23-1 qualifies as an ORF whose function is uncertain. CDR3 length: 13 residues. With 4 bases removed from V and 11 bases from J, the gap between germline ends came to 14 bases. The CDR3 region is CASSPPGVAKLFF. The CDR3 bases are TGCGCCAGCAGTCCCCCAGGGGTAGCGAAACTGTTTTTT.

The V gene is TRBV6-2 or TRBV6-3, the J gene TRBJ2-1; TRBD2 agrees at 11 bases. The CDR3 has 14 amino acids. Germline-derived CDR1 and CDR2 are MNHEY and SVGEGT. Losses at the gene ends were 6 bases for V and 6 bases for J; bases not matched to a gene: 4. The CDR3: CASSALAGGNEQFF. The DNA for the CDR3 is TGTGCCAGCAGCGCTCTAGCGGGGGGCAATGAGCAGTTCTTC.

The sample holds a few counts of this clone. This CDR3 is CASSPPVRSSYGYTF. The CDR3 bases are TGTGCCAGCTCACCACCTGTCAGGTCCAGCTATGGCTACACCTTC. The chain links TRBV18 to TRBJ1-2, with no clear D. V dropped 0 bases and J dropped 4 bases, with 12 bases sitting between them. CDR3 size: 15 residues. Germline CDR1 and CDR2: KGHSH and LQKENI.

The J gene is TRBJ2-5, the V gene TRBV9; perhaps TRBD2 as D (5 bases). V lost 0 bases and J lost 5, with 14 bases in between. The V gene's germline CDR1 is SGDLS and CDR2 YYNGEE. The length of the CDR3 is 15 residues. CDR3 protein: CASSVEVGEWETQYF. CDR3 nucleotide sequence: TGTGCCAGCAGCGTAGAAGTCGGGGAGTGGGAGACCCAGTACTTC.

The V and J genes are TRBV5-1 and TRBJ2-5; D is possibly TRBD2 (5 bases). With 4 bases removed from V and 5 bases from J, the gap between germline ends came to 12 bases. The V gene's germline CDR1 is SGHRS and CDR2 YFSETQ. CDR3 length: 13 residues. CDR3 in DNA: TGCGCCAGCAGCCCACAACCGGGGGAGACCCAGTACTTC. As protein: CASSPQPGETQYF.

The CDR3 protein is CSAGVTEAFF. Here the CDR3 DNA reads TGCAGCGCAGGGGTCACTGAAGCTTTCTTT. The chain has TRBV29-1 and TRBJ1-1, with TRBD1 as a possible D gene (6 bases). Germline V CDR1 and CDR2: SQVTM, ANQGSEA. This CDR3 has 10 amino acids. V lost 7 bases to trimming and J lost 4 bases, with 7 bases between them.

V is TRBV5-1 and J is TRBJ1-5; 11 nucleotides agree with TRBD1. J lost 6 bases, V lost 5 bases, and 4 bases had no gene match. This CDR3 spans 14 amino acids. Germline lookup yields CDR1 SGHRS and CDR2 YFSETQ. The CDR3 sequence is CASSSGTGGQPQHF. Here the CDR3 DNA reads TGCGCCAGCAGTTCCGGGACAGGGGGTCAGCCCCAGCATTTT.

The chain links TRBV4-1 to TRBJ2-3; 8 bases fit TRBD2. This CDR3 contains 15 residues. CDR1 is MGHRA and CDR2 is YSYEKL in the germline V gene. Unmatched junction bases numbered 1, after V lost 1 base and J lost 1 base. CDR3 residues: CASSQAGGRTDTQYF. The CDR3 DNA follows: TGCGCCAGCAGCCAAGCGGGGGGGCGCACAGATACGCAGTATTTT.

This chain uses TRBV4-1 with TRBJ2-7; possibly TRBD2 for D (6 bases). Looked up from germline, CDR1 is MGHRA and CDR2 is YSYEKL. The CDR3 runs 15 residues. Trimming took off 4 bases at V and 3 bases at J, with 16 bases between the two ends. This CDR3 reads CASSRTGTQNYEQYF. The CDR3 nucleotides read TGCGCCAGCAGCCGCACCGGGACTCAAAACTACGAGCAGTACTTC.

This rearrangement joins TRBV10-1 to TRBJ2-3; 13 nucleotides line up with TRBD2. The junction had 9 bases not matched to a gene; V was cut back by 5 bases and J by 10 bases. The CDR3 length is 15 residues. Germline V gives CDR1 WNHNN, CDR2 SYGVQD (reference sequence). CDR3 DNA sequence: TGCGCCAGCAGTTACGGACTAGCGGGGGAGGCTGCGCAGTATTTT. Amino acids: CASSYGLAGEAAQYF.

The rearrangement links TRBV6-6 to TRBJ1-1; 7 nucleotides align to TRBD1. The V and J ends lost 6 bases and 4 bases, in that order; junction bases with no gene match: 5. CDR1 is MNHNY and CDR2 is SVGAGI in the germline V gene (reference sequence). The CDR3 covers 13 residues. CDR3 residues: CASSRGTGTEAFF. The CDR3 DNA sequence: TGTGCCAGCAGCAGGGGGACGGGCACTGAAGCTTTCTTT.

The chain joins TRBV5-1 to TRBJ2-3, with 8 bases matching TRBD1. Germline loops: CDR1 SGHRS, CDR2 YFSETQ. This CDR3 comprises 16 residues. V was clipped by 3 bases and J by 6 bases; unmatched bases: 12. The DNA of the CDR3 is TGCGCCAGCAGCTCCTCCTTCGGACAGGGCTGGGATACGCAGTATTTT. As protein: CASSSSFGQGWDTQYF.

The chain is built from TRBV19 and TRBJ2-1; TRBD1 agrees at 9 bases. V trimming: 1 base; J trimming: 7 bases; junction bases outside the gene matches: 5. Germline V gene sequence: CDR1 LNHDA, CDR2 SQIVND (reference sequence). This CDR3 has 15 residues. This CDR3 is CASSIGTGEVNEQFF. The CDR3 region has the DNA TGTGCCAGTAGTATAGGGACAGGGGAAGTAAATGAGCAGTTCTTC.

The V gene is TRBV25-1, the J gene TRBJ1-5; possibly TRBD1 for D (6 bases). The length of the CDR3 is 15 residues. Per the germline V gene, CDR1 is MGHDK and CDR2 is SYGVNS. Trimming stripped 4 bases from V and 2 bases from J, with 12 bases between. The CDR3 reads CASSAPEGGNQPQHF. The CDR3 region has the DNA TGTGCCAGCAGTGCACCTGAGGGGGGCAATCAGCCCCAGCATTTT.

This chain links TRBV29-1 with TRBJ1-5, with D possibly TRBD1 on 6 matching bases. This CDR3 has 14 amino acids. The germline CDR1 and CDR2 sequences are SQVTM and ANQGSEA. Trimming left V 6 bases short and J 2 bases short, with 14 bases between. The CDR3, as DNA: TGCAGCGTGCGTCAGGGGACGGGCAATCAGCCCCAGCATTTT. Translated: CSVRQGTGNQPQHF. The full variable domain, rest sourced from reference TRBV29-1 and TRBJ1-5, is SAVISQKPSRDICQRGTSLTIQCQVDSQVTMMFWYRQQPGQSLTLIATANQGSEATYESGFVIDKFPISRPNLTFSTLTVSNMSPEDSSIYLCSVRQGTGNQPQHFGDGTRLSIL.

The chain uses TRBV19 and TRBJ1-5; D not certain. Trimming cost V 5 bases and J 7 bases, with 12 bases left between them. The V gene's germline CDR1 is LNHDA and CDR2 SQIVND (reference sequence). The CDR3 has 13 amino acids. CDR3 sequence (DNA): TGTGCCAGTAGTTATGAGAGGGAACAGCCCCAGCATTTT. This codes for CASSYEREQPQHF.

The chain carries TRBV11-1 and TRBJ2-7; 10 bases agree with TRBD1. CDR3 length: 14 residues. Germline V gene sequence: CDR1 SGHAT, CDR2 FQDESV (reference sequence). V trimming: 7 bases; J trimming: 3 bases; junction bases outside the gene matches: 6. CDR3: CASTLWDRGYEQYF. DNA of the CDR3: TGTGCCAGCACCCTCTGGGACAGGGGCTACGAGCAGTACTTC.

The CDR3 is CASGASGGRSYEQYF. The CDR3 region has the DNA TGCGCCAGCGGGGCCTCCGGGGGTCGCTCCTACGAGCAGTACTTC. V usage is TRBV5-1 and J usage is TRBJ2-7; possible D gene TRBD2, 6 bases. V was pared by 7 bases and J by 0 bases, with 17 bases between. CDR1 and CDR2 (germline): SGHRS, YFSETQ. CDR3 length: 15 amino acids.

The chain joins TRBV24-1 to TRBJ2-2; 7 nucleotides line up with TRBD1. V was clipped by 9 bases and J by 8 bases; unmatched bases: 2. This CDR3 is built from 11 residues. Germline V CDR1 and CDR2: KGHDR, SFDVKD. For the CDR3, the DNA is TGTGCCACCCAGGGACAGGGGGAGCTGTTTTTT. It translates to CATQGQGELFF.

The V and J genes are TRBV3-1 (or the pseudogene TRBV3-2) and TRBJ2-6, with 15 nucleotides matching TRBD2. The germline gives CDR1 LGHDT, CDR2 YNNKEL (reference sequence). There are 19 residues in the CDR3. The junction had 6 bases not matched to a gene; V was cut back by 2 bases and J by 4 bases. CDR3 sequence (DNA): TGTGCCAGCAGCCAAAAGGGACTAGCGGGGGGACCCGGGGCCAACGTCCTGACTTTC. Its protein product is CASSQKGLAGGPGANVLTF.

The chain is built from TRBV6-5 and TRBJ2-2; D unresolved. Between the trimmed V and J ends, which lost 8 bases and 1 base, there was a span of 8 bases. This CDR3 contains 13 residues. CDR1 and CDR2 (germline): MNHEY, SVGAGI. The CDR3 sequence is CASSPGNTGELFF. The CDR3 bases are TGTGCCAGCTCGCCAGGGAACACCGGGGAGCTGTTTTTT.

A few counts support this clone. The chain combines TRBV9 with TRBJ1-1, with D possibly TRBD1 on 5 matching bases. This CDR3 has 15 residues. Germline V gene sequence: CDR1 SGDLS, CDR2 YYNGEE. Trimming cost V 0 bases and J 6 bases, with 15 bases left between them. In DNA, the CDR3 is TGTGCCAGCAGCGTAGCTACTAGCAGGGCAGCTGAAGCTTTCTTT. This gives the protein CASSVATSRAAEAFF.

This sequence joins TRBV5-6 and TRBJ2-5; TRBD1 matches 10 bases. Germline assignment: CDR1 SGHDT and CDR2 YYEEEE. CDR3 size: 17 residues. V was pared by 3 bases and J by 5 bases, with 13 bases of the junction left unmatched. The CDR3 region is CASSSFSRDRGSETQYF. CDR3 in DNA: TGTGCCAGCAGCTCTTTTTCCCGGGACAGGGGATCGGAGACCCAGTACTTC.

This clone was observed a single time. This sequence joins TRBV6-2 or TRBV6-3 and TRBJ1-3; D gene unclear. Trimming took off 6 bases at V and 8 bases at J, with 14 bases between the two ends. Germline values: CDR1 MNHEY, CDR2 SVGEGT. The CDR3 contains 13 residues. CDR3 bases: TGTGCCAGCAGCCACACAGAATGGGACACCATATATTTT. This translates into CASSHTEWDTIYF.

V usage is TRBV7-9 and J usage is TRBJ1-6, with D perhaps TRBD1 (5 bases). In germline, CDR1 is SEHNR, CDR2 FQNEAQ (reference sequence). Trimming removed 3 bases from V and 5 bases from J, with 8 bases in between. This CDR3 is built from 14 residues. CDR3 residues: CASSFAQDNSPLHF. CDR3 DNA sequence: TGTGCCAGCAGCTTCGCACAGGATAATTCACCCCTCCACTTT.

This clone has just a few counts. CDR3 nucleotides: TGTGCCAGTAGTATAGTCGTTACGGGGGGGCTCTCCAATCAGCCCCAGCATTTT. It encodes CASSIVVTGGLSNQPQHF. This chain joins TRBV19 and TRBJ1-5; possibly TRBD1 for D (6 bases). Trimming stripped 1 base from V and 3 bases from J, with 19 bases between. The CDR3 length is 18 residues. Germline V lookup: CDR1 LNHDA, CDR2 SQIVND (reference sequence).

This chain joins TRBV9 and TRBJ2-7, with D maybe TRBD2 (6 bases). Germline assignment: CDR1 SGDLS and CDR2 YYNGEE. V lost 3 bases to trimming and J lost 2 bases, with 6 bases between them. This CDR3 has 12 amino acids. The CDR3, as DNA: TGTGCCAGCAGCGGGACTACCTACGAGCAGTACTTC. Its protein is CASSGTTYEQYF.

V is TRBV6-5 and J is TRBJ1-2, with TRBD1 matching 7 bases. This CDR3 spans 14 amino acids. With 8 bases clipped from V and 2 bases from J, the junction kept 8 bases outside the gene matches. Germline V lookup: CDR1 MNHEY, CDR2 SVGAGI. CDR3 amino acids: CASGQQGHNYGYTF. The CDR3 DNA reads TGTGCCAGCGGACAACAGGGGCACAACTATGGCTACACCTTC.

The chain links TRBV7-2 to TRBJ2-3; the match to TRBD1 covers 8 bases. There are 16 residues in the CDR3. CDR1 and CDR2 (germline): SGHTA, FQGNSA. Trimming at V came to 0 bases and at J to 4 bases, leaving 6 bases not matched to a gene. The CDR3 region has the DNA TGTGCCAGCAGCTTAGCCGGGACAGGAGCAGCAGATACGCAGTATTTT. It encodes CASSLAGTGAADTQYF.

V usage is TRBV7-2 and J usage is TRBJ2-5; TRBD2 might be the D (6 bases). With 4 bases removed from V and 7 bases from J, the gap between germline ends came to 16 bases. The CDR3 is made up of 14 amino acids. Germline V gene lookup returns CDR1 SGHTA and CDR2 FQGNSA. The CDR3 here is CASSYLATSVTQYF. DNA of the CDR3: TGTGCCAGCAGCTATTTAGCGACTAGTGTGACCCAGTACTTC.